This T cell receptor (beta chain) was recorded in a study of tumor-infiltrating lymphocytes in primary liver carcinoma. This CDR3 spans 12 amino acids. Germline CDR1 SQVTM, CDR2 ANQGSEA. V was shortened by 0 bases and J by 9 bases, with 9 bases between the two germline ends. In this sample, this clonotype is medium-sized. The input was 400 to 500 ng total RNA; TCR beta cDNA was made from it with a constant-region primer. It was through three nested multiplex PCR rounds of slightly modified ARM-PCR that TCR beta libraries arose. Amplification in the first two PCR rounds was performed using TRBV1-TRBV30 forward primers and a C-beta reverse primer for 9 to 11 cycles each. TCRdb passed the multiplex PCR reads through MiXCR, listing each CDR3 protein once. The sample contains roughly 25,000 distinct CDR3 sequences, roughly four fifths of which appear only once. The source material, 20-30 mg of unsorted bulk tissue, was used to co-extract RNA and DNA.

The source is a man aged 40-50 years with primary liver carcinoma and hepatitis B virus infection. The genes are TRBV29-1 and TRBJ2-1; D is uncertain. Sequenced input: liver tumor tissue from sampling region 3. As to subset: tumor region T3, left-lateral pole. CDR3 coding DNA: TGCAGCGTTGAAGAAGGGCGTACTGAGCAGTTCTTC. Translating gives CSVEEGRTEQFF.